A single sample gave rise to the 20 T cell receptor beta chains below, sequenced in a study of cytomegalovirus exposure and HLA in healthy donors. The PCR ran on 60 Vbeta and 13 Jbeta primers. The assay was immunoSEQ multiplex PCR, and TCRdb's table has in-frame clones only and misses some. The sample contains about 200,000 clones, over 60% of which appear only once. Sequencing used PBMCs. These receptors were obtained from a male donor in good health and CMV-seronegative.

The chain couples TRBV5-4 to TRBJ2-5, with D perhaps matching TRBD1 (6 bases). V was pared by 0 bases and J by 5 bases, with 11 bases between. Germline CDR1 and CDR2: SGHNT and YYREEE (reference sequence). The CDR3 has 14 residues. CDR3 DNA: TGTGCCAGCAGCTTGGACAGGGACCGCGAGACCCAGTACTTC. Translation: CASSLDRDRETQYF.

The V call is TRBV30, the J call TRBJ1-3, with D unresolved. The CDR3 runs 13 residues. Trimming pared 2 bases from V and 1 base from J, leaving 6 bases between. The germline V gene encodes CDR1 GTSNPN and CDR2 SVGIG (reference sequence). The CDR3 DNA is TGTGCCTGGAGTTTTATTTCTGGAAACACCATATATTTT. Amino acids: CAWSFISGNTIYF.

On this clone: An end of the junction does not agree with germline; a read error may underlie this. V and J are TRBV28 and TRBJ1-6; the D is unclear. This CDR3 has 12 residues. The germline V gene encodes CDR1 MDHEN and CDR2 SYDVKM. The CDR3 nucleotides read TGTGCCGGCAGTCCGAGTAATTCACCCCTCCACTTT. Translation: CAGSPSNSPLHF.

The rearrangement uses TRBV11-2 and TRBJ2-5; D ambiguous. The CDR3 is made up of 11 amino acids. Germline values: CDR1 SGHAT, CDR2 FQNNGV. V was cut by 5 bases and J by 5 bases, with 6 bases left in between. The CDR3 coding sequence is TGTGCCAGCAGCCTCTTGGAGACCCAGTACTTC. Its protein is CASSLLETQYF.

This clone was seen only a few times. The chain uses TRBV9 and TRBJ2-5; D is undetermined. V lost 2 bases and J lost 5, with 10 bases in between. The CDR3 runs 13 residues. The germline V gene has CDR1 SGDLS and CDR2 YYNGEE. For the CDR3, the DNA is TGTGCCAGCAGCGTTGCGGTTTTGGAGACCCAGTACTTC. As protein: CASSVAVLETQYF.

The chain links TRBV7-9 to TRBJ1-3; D unresolved. The CDR3 length is 12 residues. Trimming pared 6 bases from V and 4 bases from J, leaving 7 bases between. The germline CDR1 and CDR2 sequences are SEHNR and FQNEAQ (reference sequence). This CDR3 is CASSPGGNTIYF. For the CDR3, the DNA is TGTGCCAGCAGTCCGGGAGGAAACACCATATATTTT.

This chain links TRBV5-1 with TRBJ2-5, with 9 bases identical to TRBD1. This CDR3 has 13 amino acids. After removal of 4 bases from V and 5 bases from J, the junction contained 3 bases not matched to a gene. Germline V gene sequence: CDR1 SGHRS, CDR2 YFSETQ. The CDR3 spells CASSRGTGETQYF. The CDR3 coding sequence is TGCGCCAGCAGCAGGGGGACAGGGGAGACCCAGTACTTC. The full variable domain, completed using reference TRBV5-1 and TRBJ2-5, is KAGVTQTPRYLIKTRGQQVTLSCSPISGHRSVSWYQQTPGQGLQFLFEYFSETQRNKGNFPGRFSGRQFSNSRSEMNVSTLELGDSALYLCASSRGTGETQYFGPGTRLLVL.

Remarks on this clone: The junction departs from the called germline gene at one end, perhaps through a read error. The rearrangement uses TRBV30 and TRBJ2-7; 11 bases map to TRBD2. This CDR3 has 18 amino acids. From germline, CDR1 is GTSNPN and CDR2 SVGIG (reference sequence). CDR3 in amino acids: CVWKEGRIAGGPPYEQYF. The CDR3 DNA sequence: TGTGTCTGGAAGGAGGGGAGAATAGCGGGAGGGCCCCCCTACGAGCAGTACTTC.

The chain links TRBV7-3 to TRBJ1-6; 9 bases map to TRBD1. V shed 0 bases, J shed 7 bases, and the junction held 7 bases outside the gene matches. Germline CDR1 is SGHTA and CDR2 is FQGTGA. The CDR3 consists of 17 residues. The CDR3, as DNA: TGTGCCAGCAGCTTAACGTCCGGGACAGGGAGCAATTCACCCCTCCACTTT. Amino acid sequence: CASSLTSGTGSNSPLHF. The whole variable domain, remainder taken from reference TRBV7-3 and TRBJ1-6, is GAGVSQTPSNKVTEKGKYVELRCDPISGHTALYWYRQSLGQGPEFLIYFQGTGAADDSGLPNDRFFAVRPEGSVSTLKIQRTERGDSAVYLCASSLTSGTGSNSPLHFGNGTRLTVT.

V usage is TRBV18 and J usage is TRBJ2-7, with 9 bases lining up with TRBD1. The CDR3 has 14 residues. Trimming removed 5 bases from V and 7 bases from J; junction bases left unmatched: 9. Germline values: CDR1 KGHSH, CDR2 LQKENI. The CDR3 here is CASSLGQGHGEQYF. CDR3 nucleotide sequence: TGTGCCAGCTCATTGGGACAGGGTCATGGAGAGCAGTACTTC.

The rearrangement joins TRBV10-3 to TRBJ1-2; TRBD1 matches at 10 bases. CDR3 length equals 15 residues. The V gene's germline CDR1 is ENHRY and CDR2 SYGVKD. J was trimmed by 4 bases and V by 2 bases; bases with no gene match: 4. CDR3 bases: TGTGCCATCAGTGAGGTCGGGACAGGGGTCTATGGCTACACCTTC. Its protein product is CAISEVGTGVYGYTF.

The V and J genes are TRBV11-1 and TRBJ2-5; 7 nucleotides match TRBD1. V lost 8 bases and J lost 0; bases outside the gene matches: 9. Germline assignment: CDR1 SGHAT and CDR2 FQDESV (reference sequence). The CDR3 covers 15 residues. The CDR3 spells CASGHLDRDQETQYF. DNA of the CDR3: TGTGCCAGCGGGCATCTTGACAGGGACCAAGAGACCCAGTACTTC.

This chain joins TRBV5-1 and TRBJ2-1; 8 bases fit TRBD1. J lost 10 bases, V lost 4 bases, and 13 bases had no gene match. The V gene's germline CDR1 is SGHRS and CDR2 YFSETQ. This CDR3 region has 15 residues. The CDR3 loop reads CASSPGQGGPREQFF. The CDR3 bases are TGCGCCAGCAGCCCTGGACAGGGAGGCCCCAGGGAGCAGTTCTTC. Full variable domain (rest looked up from reference TRBV5-1 and TRBJ2-1): KAGVTQTPRYLIKTRGQQVTLSCSPISGHRSVSWYQQTPGQGLQFLFEYFSETQRNKGNFPGRFSGRQFSNSRSEMNVSTLELGDSALYLCASSPGQGGPREQFFGPGTRLTVL.

This clone has only one observation. This rearrangement joins TRBV28 to TRBJ1-1, with 7 bases fitting TRBD1. Per the germline V gene, CDR1 is MDHEN and CDR2 is SYDVKM. The V gene end was trimmed by 7 bases and the J gene end by 4 bases; junction bases not matched to a gene: 6. This CDR3 comprises 13 residues. CDR3 coding DNA: TGTGCCAGCATAGTAGGGGGCGGCACTGAAGCTTTCTTT. This sequence encodes CASIVGGGTEAFF.

The chain carries TRBV4-2 and TRBJ1-3; no clear D gene. Trimming took off 1 base at V and 1 base at J, with 5 bases between the two ends. The CDR3 runs to 14 residues. Per germline, CDR1 LGHNA and CDR2 YNFKEQ. CDR3 sequence (DNA): TGTGCCAGCAGCCAAGGCGATTCTGGAAACACCATATATTTT. Encoded protein: CASSQGDSGNTIYF.

V is TRBV11-3 and J is TRBJ1-2; maybe TRBD1 (5 bases). V lost 1 base to trimming and J lost 7 bases, with 10 bases between them. CDR1 is SGHNT, CDR2 YENEEA, per germline. This CDR3 is 13 amino acids long. The CDR3 DNA sequence: TGTGCCAGCAGCTTAGTGGGGGGGTCTGGCTACACCTTC. It specifies CASSLVGGSGYTF.

The chain is built from TRBV4-3 and TRBJ2-3; the match to TRBD2 covers 8 bases. Germline-derived CDR1 and CDR2 are LGHNA and YSLEER. The CDR3 extends over 17 amino acids. J lost 1 base, V lost 0 bases, and 6 bases had no gene match. The CDR3: CASSQDVAGGRTDTQYF. The DNA for the CDR3 is TGCGCCAGCAGCCAAGATGTGGCGGGGGGACGCACAGATACGCAGTATTTT.

The chain uses TRBV27 and TRBJ2-7; TRBD1 matches at 7 bases. There are 15 residues in the CDR3. Germline V CDR1 and CDR2: MNHEY, SMNVEV (reference sequence). V lost 5 bases to trimming and J lost 4 bases; unmatched junction nucleotides: 11. The CDR3 sequence is CASSPTWDSKYEQYF. The CDR3 bases are TGTGCCAGCAGTCCCACCTGGGACAGTAAGTACGAGCAGTACTTC.

The rearrangement uses TRBV19 and TRBJ2-2, with 8 bases identical to TRBD1. Germline CDR1 reads LNHDA; CDR2 reads SQIVND (reference sequence). Trimming cost V 5 bases and J 7 bases; bases outside gene matches: 9. This CDR3 comprises 15 residues. The CDR3 bases are TGTGCCAGTAGTGGGCAGGGGGCTGATGGCGGGGAGCTGTTTTTT. This translates into CASSGQGADGGELFF.

About this clone itself: A read error may produce the germline difference seen at one junction end. CDR3 coding DNA: TGCAGTGCTAGTATGGAGACCCGGTACTTC. The encoded protein is CSASMETRYF. The chain carries TRBV20-1 and TRBJ2-5; D unclear. The germline gives CDR1 DFQATT, CDR2 SNEGSKA (reference sequence). The CDR3 length is 10 residues.